The rows below give T cell receptor beta chains drawn from one sample of a study of early T cells in non-severe SARS-CoV-2 infection. TCRdb itself ran the 5' RACE reads through MiXCR, one entry per CDR3 protein. The sample lists 100,000 to 150,000 distinct CDR3 sequences, approximately 15% seen once, with just over 20% in the top ten. Sample: whole blood. These receptors all stem from an adult who was a healthcare worker with PCR-confirmed SARS-CoV-2 infection or an uninfected control (not recorded which). Both conserved end residues are part of each CDR3. Each record gives: clone size, V gene, J gene, D gene, CDR3 protein, CDR3 DNA. The D gene is left open where the match is weak. Size is stated for part of the rows, as once, few or many counts, or as a class when the clone is expanded.

size: few
V: TRBV18
J: TRBJ1-1
D: .
CDR3: CASSPENMNTEAFF
DNA: TGTGCCAGCTCACCTGAAAACATGAACACTGAAGCTTTCTTT

size: .
V: TRBV6-6
J: TRBJ1-3
D: .
CDR3: CASSSLRDTIYF
DNA: TGTGCCAGCAGTTCGCTTCGTGACACCATATATTTT

size: few
V: TRBV20-1
J: TRBJ2-5
D: TRBD2
CDR3: CSARGPAGEYF
DNA: TGCAGTGCTAGAGGACCGGCGGGGGAGTACTTC

size: .
V: TRBV19
J: TRBJ2-5
D: TRBD2
CDR3: CAVRGGPETQYF
DNA: TGTGCCGTCCGGGGGGGCCCAGAGACCCAGTACTTC

size: .
V: TRBV7-9
J: TRBJ2-5
D: TRBD1
CDR3: CASSSGQEDGETQYF
DNA: TGTGCCAGCAGCTCGGGACAGGAGGACGGAGAGACCCAGTACTTC

size: few
V: TRBV12-3/TRBV12-4
J: TRBJ2-3
D: .
CDR3: CASRGVADTQYF
DNA: TGTGCCAGCAGGGGGGTCGCAGATACGCAGTATTTT

size: few
V: TRBV5-1
J: TRBJ2-1
D: .
CDR3: CASSLEGGGYNEQFF
DNA: TGCGCCAGCAGCTTGGAGGGAGGGGGCTACAATGAGCAGTTCTTC

size: .
V: TRBV7-3
J: TRBJ2-1
D: .
CDR3: CASSFAGPYNEQFF
DNA: TGTGCCAGCAGCTTTGCGGGACCCTACAATGAGCAGTTCTTC

size: few
V: TRBV18
J: TRBJ1-2
D: TRBD1
CDR3: CASSLRDREGYTF
DNA: TGTGCCAGCTCACTCCGGGACAGAGAAGGCTACACCTTC

size: few
V: TRBV12-3/TRBV12-4
J: TRBJ2-5
D: .
CDR3: CASSFSGDGETQYF
DNA: TGTGCCAGCAGTTTCTCAGGGGACGGCGAGACCCAGTACTTC

size: .
V: TRBV12-2
J: TRBJ2-2
D: .
CDR3: CVSRPRGGLELFF
DNA: TGTGTAAGTCGCCCCCGGGGGGGGCTGGAGCTGTTTTTT

size: few
V: TRBV20-1
J: TRBJ2-7
D: .
CDR3: CSARSEGLQYF
DNA: TGCAGTGCTAGATCGGAAGGGTTGCAGTACTTC

size: few
V: TRBV6-1
J: TRBJ1-6
D: .
CDR3: CASSEASRSSYNSPLHF
DNA: TGTGCCAGCAGTGAAGCCAGCCGCAGCTCCTATAATTCACCCCTCCACTTT

size: .
V: TRBV27
J: TRBJ2-5
D: .
CDR3: CASCEAGQLETQYF
DNA: TGTGCCAGCTGTGAGGCAGGGCAATTGGAGACCCAGTACTTC

size: .
V: TRBV4-2
J: TRBJ1-1
D: TRBD1
CDR3: CASSQTGGAGRTEAFF
DNA: TGTGCCAGCAGCCAAACAGGGGGCGCAGGGAGGACTGAAGCTTTCTTT

size: .
V: TRBV6-5
J: TRBJ2-1
D: .
CDR3: CASSYVRGVSNEQFF
DNA: TGTGCCAGCAGTTACGTCAGGGGGGTCAGCAATGAGCAGTTCTTC

size: .
V: TRBV11-2
J: TRBJ2-7
D: .
CDR3: CASSLRNPSEQYF
DNA: TGTGCCAGCAGCCTGAGAAACCCTAGCGAGCAGTACTTC

size: .
V: TRBV18
J: TRBJ1-2
D: .
CDR3: CASSPRRGSYGYTF
DNA: TGTGCCAGCTCACCACGCAGGGGTAGCTATGGCTACACCTTC

size: many
V: TRBV2
J: TRBJ2-1
D: .
CDR3: CASSGLRMPPDNEQFF
DNA: TGTGCCAGCAGTGGTCTTAGGATGCCTCCTGACAATGAGCAGTTCTTC

size: .
V: TRBV7-9
J: TRBJ1-1
D: .
CDR3: CASRTPGHTEAFF
DNA: TGTGCCAGCAGAACACCGGGGCACACTGAAGCTTTCTTT